Listed below are T cell receptor beta chains from one sample, sequenced in a study of cytomegalovirus exposure and HLA in healthy donors. The method was immunoSEQ multiplex PCR; TCRdb's version includes in-frame clones alone and lacks a portion of them. The table records around 200,000 clones, 60% to 85% of them present only once. The sequenced sample consisted of PBMCs. The receptors originated from a male donor in good health and CMV-seronegative. Both conserved end residues are part of each CDR3. The D gene is left open where the match is weak. Rows give clone size only sometimes, using once, few, many, or a class for an expanded clone.

size: few
D: .
J: TRBJ1-5
V: TRBV27
DNA: TGTGCCAGCAGGGAAACTGACAGCTCCGGGCCCCAGCATTTT
CDR3: CASRETDSSGPQHF

size: .
D: TRBD2
J: TRBJ2-1
V: TRBV2
DNA: TGTGCCAGCGTGGCTAGCGGGAGGTCCTACAATGAGCAGTTCTTC
CDR3: CASVASGRSYNEQFF

size: few
D: TRBD2
J: TRBJ2-3
V: TRBV28
DNA: TGTGCCAGCAGTCCGGGCGGGAGAGGCACAGATACGCAGTATTTT
CDR3: CASSPGGRGTDTQYF

size: few
D: .
J: TRBJ1-2
V: TRBV2
DNA: TGTGCCAGCAGTGAAGGCGCGGGGTCCCGCGGCTACACCTTC
CDR3: CASSEGAGSRGYTF

size: once
D: TRBD2
J: TRBJ2-1
V: TRBV4-1
DNA: TGCGCCAGCAGCCAAGGCCCCGGGACTAGCGGGAGCCGTTATCAGATCTTC
CDR3: CASSQGPGTSGSRYQIF

size: .
D: .
J: TRBJ1-1
V: TRBV19
DNA: TGTGCCAGTAGTACACGGGGAACTGAAGCTTTCTTT
CDR3: CASSTRGTEAFF

size: .
D: .
J: TRBJ1-1
V: TRBV5-1
DNA: TGCGCCAGCAGCTTGGGGCACGTGAACACTGAAGCTTTCTTT
CDR3: CASSLGHVNTEAFF

size: once
D: .
J: TRBJ1-5
V: TRBV27
DNA: TGTGCCAGCAGTTTTCAGGGTCCCAATCAGCCCCAGCATTTT
CDR3: CASSFQGPNQPQHF

size: .
D: TRBD1
J: TRBJ1-5
V: TRBV11-2
DNA: TGTGCCAGCAGCTTAGAAGTGGGGACAGGGGATCAGCCCCAGCATTTT
CDR3: CASSLEVGTGDQPQHF

size: .
D: TRBD2
J: TRBJ2-5
V: TRBV19
DNA: TGTGCCAGTAGTCAGCGGGGGGCCCAAGAGACCCAGTACTTC
CDR3: CASSQRGAQETQYF